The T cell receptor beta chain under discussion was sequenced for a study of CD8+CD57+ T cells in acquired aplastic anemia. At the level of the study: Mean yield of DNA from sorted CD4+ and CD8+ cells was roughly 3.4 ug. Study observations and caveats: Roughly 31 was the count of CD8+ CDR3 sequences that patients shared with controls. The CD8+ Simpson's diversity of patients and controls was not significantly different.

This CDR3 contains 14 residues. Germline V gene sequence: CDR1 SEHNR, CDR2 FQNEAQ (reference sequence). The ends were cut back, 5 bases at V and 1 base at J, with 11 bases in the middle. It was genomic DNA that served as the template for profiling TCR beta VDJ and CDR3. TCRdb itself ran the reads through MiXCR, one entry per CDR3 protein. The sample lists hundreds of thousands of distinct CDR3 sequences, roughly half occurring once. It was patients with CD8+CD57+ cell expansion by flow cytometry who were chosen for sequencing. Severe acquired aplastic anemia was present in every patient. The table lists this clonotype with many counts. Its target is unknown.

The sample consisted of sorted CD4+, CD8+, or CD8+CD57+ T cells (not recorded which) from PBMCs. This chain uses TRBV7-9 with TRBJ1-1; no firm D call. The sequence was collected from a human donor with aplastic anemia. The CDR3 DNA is TGTGCCAGCAGCCCTGTTTCACGGAACACTGAAGCTTTCTTT. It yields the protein CASSPVSRNTEAFF.